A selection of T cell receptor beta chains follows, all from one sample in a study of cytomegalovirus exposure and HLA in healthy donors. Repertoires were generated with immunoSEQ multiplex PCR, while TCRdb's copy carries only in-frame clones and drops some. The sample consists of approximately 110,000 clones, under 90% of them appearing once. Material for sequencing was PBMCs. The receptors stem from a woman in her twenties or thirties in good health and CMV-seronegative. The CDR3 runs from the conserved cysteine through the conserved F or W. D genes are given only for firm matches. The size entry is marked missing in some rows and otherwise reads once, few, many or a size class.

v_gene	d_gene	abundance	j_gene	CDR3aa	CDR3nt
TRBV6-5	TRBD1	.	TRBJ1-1	CASSSPGGNTEAFF	TGTGCCAGCAGTTCCCCAGGGGGGAACACTGAAGCTTTCTTT
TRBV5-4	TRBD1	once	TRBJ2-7	CASSLGPGGSYEQYF	TGTGCCAGCAGCTTGGGTCCAGGGGGCTCCTACGAGCAGTACTTC
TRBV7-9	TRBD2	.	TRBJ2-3	CASSLLPSGRAADTQYF	TGTGCCAGCAGCTTGCTGCCTAGCGGGAGGGCCGCAGATACGCAGTATTTT
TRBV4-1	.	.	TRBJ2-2	CASKSVSTGTGELFF	TGCGCCAGCAAAAGTGTCTCGACGGGCACCGGGGAGCTGTTTTTT
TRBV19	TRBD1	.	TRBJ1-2	CASRRQGSGGYGYTF	TGTGCCAGTAGGAGACAGGGATCCGGGGGATATGGCTACACCTTC
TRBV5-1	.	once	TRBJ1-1	CASSLEGGGFGANTEAFF	TGCGCCAGCAGCTTGGAGGGGGGGGGTTTCGGGGCGAACACTGAAGCTTTCTTT
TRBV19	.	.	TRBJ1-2	CASSMLQETNYGYTF	TGTGCCAGTAGTATGTTGCAGGAAACTAACTATGGCTACACCTTC
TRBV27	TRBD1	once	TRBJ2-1	CASSLSHRGHEQFF	TGTGCCAGCAGTTTATCGCACAGGGGGCATGAGCAGTTCTTC
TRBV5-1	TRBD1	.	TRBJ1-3	CASSLAPGQSTGNTIYF	TGCGCCAGCAGCTTGGCCCCGGGACAGTCGACTGGAAACACCATATATTTT
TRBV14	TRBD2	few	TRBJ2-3	CASSQDTPLAGDYRHTDTQYF	TGTGCCAGCAGCCAAGATACCCCACTAGCGGGAGATTATAGGCACACAGATACGCAGTATTTT
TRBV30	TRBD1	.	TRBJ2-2	CAWSDRQGAGRELFF	TGTGCCTGGAGTGACCGACAGGGGGCAGGGCGGGAGCTGTTTTTT
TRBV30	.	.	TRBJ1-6	CAWSGVGFNSPLHF	TGTGCCTGGAGCGGAGTAGGTTTTAATTCACCCCTCCACTTT
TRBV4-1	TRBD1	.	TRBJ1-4	CASSLTGTANEKLFF	TGCGCCAGCAGCCTGACCGGGACAGCTAATGAAAAACTGTTTTTT
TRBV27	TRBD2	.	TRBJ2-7	CASRPSGRRREEQYF	TGTGCCAGCAGACCTAGCGGGAGAAGACGTGAAGAGCAGTACTTC
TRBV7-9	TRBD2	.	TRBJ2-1	CASSKTSGAYNEQFF	TGTGCCAGCAGCAAGACTAGCGGGGCCTACAATGAGCAGTTCTTC
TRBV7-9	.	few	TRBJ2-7	CASSLGTWDLEQYF	TGTGCCAGCAGCTTAGGGACTTGGGATCTCGAGCAGTACTTC
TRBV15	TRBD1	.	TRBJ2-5	CATSRGGTVNGLETQYF	TGTGCCACCAGCAGAGGGGGGACAGTTAATGGGTTGGAGACCCAGTACTTC
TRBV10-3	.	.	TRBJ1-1	CAIRAQPGYSEAFF	TGTGCCATCAGAGCACAACCAGGGTACTCTGAAGCTTTCTTT
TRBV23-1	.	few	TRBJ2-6	CASSHPPGAGANVLTF	TGCGCCAGCAGTCACCCGCCGGGGGCTGGGGCCAACGTCCTGACTTTC
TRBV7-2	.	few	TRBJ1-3	CASSLGRDSGNTIYF	TGTGCCAGCAGCTTAGGCAGGGACTCTGGAAACACCATATATTTT
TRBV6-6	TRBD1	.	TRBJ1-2	CASRKTGVHYGYTF	TGTGCCAGCAGGAAGACAGGGGTTCACTATGGCTACACCTTC
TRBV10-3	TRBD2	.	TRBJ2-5	CAISDIMGTSGQETQYF	TGTGCCATCAGTGACATTATGGGGACTAGCGGACAAGAGACCCAGTACTTC
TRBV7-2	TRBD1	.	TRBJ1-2	CASIQGQARRDGYTF	TGTGCCAGCATCCAAGGACAGGCGAGGCGGGATGGCTACACCTTC
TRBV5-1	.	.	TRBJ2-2	CASSLAGENTGELFF	TGCGCCAGCAGCTTGGCCGGAGAGAACACCGGGGAGCTGTTTTTT
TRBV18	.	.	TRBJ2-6	CASSPLGSGAGANVLTF	TGTGCCAGCTCACCACTCGGATCAGGGGCTGGGGCCAACGTCCTGACTTTC
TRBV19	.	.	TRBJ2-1	CASSITSKVTNEQFF	TGTGCCAGTAGTATAACTAGCAAGGTGACCAATGAGCAGTTCTTC
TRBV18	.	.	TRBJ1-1	CASSPNGENTEAFF	TGTGCCAGCTCACCAAACGGGGAAAACACTGAAGCTTTCTTT
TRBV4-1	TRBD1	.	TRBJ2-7	CASSQDVNRDRVYEQYF	TGCGCCAGCAGCCAAGACGTCAACCGGGACAGAGTTTACGAGCAGTACTTC
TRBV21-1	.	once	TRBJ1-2	CASIFTQGAGGYTF	TGTGCCAGCATATTTACTCAGGGGGCTGGAGGCTACACCTTC
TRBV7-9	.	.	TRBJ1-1	CASSRNRNWQDVEAFF	TGTGCCAGCAGCCGAAATAGGAACTGGCAGGATGTTGAAGCTTTCTTT
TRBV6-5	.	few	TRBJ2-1	CATRGLQEKFF	TGTGCCACCCGAGGCCTCCAAGAGAAGTTCTTC
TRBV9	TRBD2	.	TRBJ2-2	CASSLRSVGAGNTGELFF	TGTGCCAGCAGCCTTAGATCGGTGGGAGCGGGAAACACCGGGGAGCTGTTTTTT
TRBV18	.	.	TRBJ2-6	CASSPERVGTSLSGANVLTF	TGTGCCAGCTCACCGGAACGTGTCGGGACAAGCCTATCTGGGGCCAACGTCCTGACTTTC
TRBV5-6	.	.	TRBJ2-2	CASSFEGFTGELFF	TGTGCCAGCAGCTTCGAGGGATTCACCGGGGAGCTGTTTTTT
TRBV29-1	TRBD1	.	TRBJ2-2	CSVGGRTGVSTGELFF	TGCAGCGTTGGGGGACGGACAGGGGTGAGCACCGGGGAGCTGTTTTTT
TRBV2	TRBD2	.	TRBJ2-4	CANRDGSGGAKNIQYF	TGTGCCAACCGAGACGGATCGGGGGGAGCCAAAAACATTCAGTACTTC
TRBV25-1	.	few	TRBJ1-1	CASSEPGRSNTEAFF	TGTGCCAGCAGTGAACCCGGGAGGTCGAACACTGAAGCTTTCTTT
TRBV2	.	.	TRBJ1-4	CASNFVRNNEKLFF	TGTGCCAGCAACTTCGTCAGGAATAATGAAAAACTGTTTTTT
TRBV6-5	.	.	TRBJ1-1	CASSYSVMAPEAFF	TGTGCCAGCAGTTACTCGGTGATGGCACCCGAAGCTTTCTTT
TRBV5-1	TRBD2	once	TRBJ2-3	CASSPEGLAGATDTQYF	TGCGCCAGCAGCCCGGAGGGACTAGCGGGAGCCACAGATACGCAGTATTTT
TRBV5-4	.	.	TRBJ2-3	CASGSRNTDTQYF	TGTGCCAGCGGGAGCAGGAACACAGATACGCAGTATTTT
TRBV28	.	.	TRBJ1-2	CASSPTDYGYTF	TGTGCCAGCAGTCCTACAGACTATGGCTACACCTTC
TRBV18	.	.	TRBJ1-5	CASSPLGRGDPQHF	TGTGCCAGCTCACCGTTGGGTCGGGGTGATCCCCAGCATTTT
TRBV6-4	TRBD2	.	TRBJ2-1	CASSARAGGYNEQFF	TGTGCCAGCAGTGCACGAGCGGGGGGATACAATGAGCAGTTCTTC
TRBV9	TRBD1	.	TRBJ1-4	CASSETPVGQGAEKLFF	TGTGCCAGCAGCGAAACTCCCGTGGGACAGGGGGCAGAAAAACTGTTTTTT
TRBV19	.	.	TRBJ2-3	CASSIGASTDTQYF	TGTGCCAGTAGTATAGGGGCGAGCACAGATACGCAGTATTTT
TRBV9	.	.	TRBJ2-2	CASSVSGQLTGELFF	TGTGCCAGCAGCGTTTCTGGACAACTCACCGGGGAGCTGTTTTTT
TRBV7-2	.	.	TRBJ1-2	CASSLTSGYGYTF	TGTGCCAGCAGCTTAACAAGCGGCTATGGCTACACCTTC
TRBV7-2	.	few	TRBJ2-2	CASSLLGPIANTGELFF	TGTGCCAGCAGCTTATTGGGCCCTATCGCGAACACCGGGGAGCTGTTTTTT
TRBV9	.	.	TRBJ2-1	CASSVDLNNEQFF	TGTGCCAGCAGCGTAGACCTAAATAATGAGCAGTTCTTC
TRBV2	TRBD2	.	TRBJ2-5	CASRAGARETQYF	TGTGCCAGCAGAGCGGGAGCTCGGGAGACCCAGTACTTC
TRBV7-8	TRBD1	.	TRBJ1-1	CASSSPWGQPLQEAFF	TGTGCCAGCAGCTCCCCCTGGGGACAGCCGTTACAGGAAGCTTTCTTT
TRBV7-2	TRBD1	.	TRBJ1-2	CASSRGQAANYGYTF	TGTGCCAGCAGCCGTGGACAGGCCGCCAACTATGGCTACACCTTC
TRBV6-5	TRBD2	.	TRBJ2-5	CASSYGTSVDREQYF	TGTGCCAGCAGTTATGGGACTAGCGTAGATCGTGAGCAGTACTTC
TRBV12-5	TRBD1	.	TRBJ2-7	CASGLIKGQGIWNEQYF	TGTGCTAGTGGTTTGATCAAAGGACAGGGGATTTGGAACGAGCAGTACTTC
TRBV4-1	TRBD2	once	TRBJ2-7	CASSRPGRNQGYEQYF	TGCGCCAGCAGCCGCCCCGGGAGGAACCAGGGCTACGAGCAGTACTTC
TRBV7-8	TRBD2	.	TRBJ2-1	CASSFGTSGNEQFF	TGTGCCAGCAGCTTCGGGACTAGCGGTAATGAGCAGTTCTTC
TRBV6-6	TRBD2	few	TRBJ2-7	CASRVAGTTYEQYF	TGTGCCAGCAGAGTAGCGGGAACCACCTACGAGCAGTACTTC